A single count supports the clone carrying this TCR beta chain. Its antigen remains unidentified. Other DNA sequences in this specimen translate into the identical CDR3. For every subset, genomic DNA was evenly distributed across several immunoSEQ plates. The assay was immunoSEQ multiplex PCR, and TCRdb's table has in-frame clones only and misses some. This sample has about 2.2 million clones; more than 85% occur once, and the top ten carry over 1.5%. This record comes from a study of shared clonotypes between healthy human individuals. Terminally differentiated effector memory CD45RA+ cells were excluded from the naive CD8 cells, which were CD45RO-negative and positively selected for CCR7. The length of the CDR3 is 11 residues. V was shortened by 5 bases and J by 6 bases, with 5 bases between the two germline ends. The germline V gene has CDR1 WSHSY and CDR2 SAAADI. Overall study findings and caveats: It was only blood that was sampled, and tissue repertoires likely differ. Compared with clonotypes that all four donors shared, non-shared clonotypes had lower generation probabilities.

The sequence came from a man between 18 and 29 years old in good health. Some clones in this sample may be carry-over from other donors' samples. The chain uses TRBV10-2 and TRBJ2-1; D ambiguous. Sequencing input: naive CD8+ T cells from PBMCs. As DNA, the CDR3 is TGCGCCAGCAGTCCTGGCAATGAGCAGTTCTTC. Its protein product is CASSPGNEQFF.